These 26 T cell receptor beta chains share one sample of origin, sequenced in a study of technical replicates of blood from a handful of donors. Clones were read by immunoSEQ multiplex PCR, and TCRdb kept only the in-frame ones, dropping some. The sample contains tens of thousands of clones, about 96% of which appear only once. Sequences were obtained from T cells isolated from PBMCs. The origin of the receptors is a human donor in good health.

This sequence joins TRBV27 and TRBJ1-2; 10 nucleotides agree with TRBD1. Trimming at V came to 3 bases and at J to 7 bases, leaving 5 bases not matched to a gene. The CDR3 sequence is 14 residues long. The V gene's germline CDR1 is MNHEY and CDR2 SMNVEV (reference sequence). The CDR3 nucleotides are TGTGCCAGCAGTTTGGGGGGGACAGGGGTTGGCTACACCTTC. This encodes CASSLGGTGVGYTF.

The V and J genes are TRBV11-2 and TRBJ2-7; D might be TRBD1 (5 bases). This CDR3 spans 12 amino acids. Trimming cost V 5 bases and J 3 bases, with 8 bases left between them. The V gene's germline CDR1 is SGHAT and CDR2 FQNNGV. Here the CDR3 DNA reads TGTGCCAGCAGCCCTGACAGCTACGAGCAGTACTTC. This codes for CASSPDSYEQYF.

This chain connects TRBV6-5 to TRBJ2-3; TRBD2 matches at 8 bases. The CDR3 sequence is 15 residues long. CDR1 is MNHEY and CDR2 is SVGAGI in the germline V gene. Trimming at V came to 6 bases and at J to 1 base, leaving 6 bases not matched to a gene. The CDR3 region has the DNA TGTGCCAGCAGCAGTACTAGCGGCCGCACAGATACGCAGTATTTT. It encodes CASSSTSGRTDTQYF.

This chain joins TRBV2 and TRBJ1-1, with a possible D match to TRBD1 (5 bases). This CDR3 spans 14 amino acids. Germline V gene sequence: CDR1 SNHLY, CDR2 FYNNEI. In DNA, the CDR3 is TGTGCGAGCCGGGTGGCACCTCAGGGCGCTGAAGCTTTCTTT. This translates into CASRVAPQGAEAFF.

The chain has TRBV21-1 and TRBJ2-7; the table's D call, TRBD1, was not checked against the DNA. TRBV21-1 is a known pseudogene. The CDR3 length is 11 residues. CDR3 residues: CNPDYHYEQYF. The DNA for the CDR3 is TGTAATCCAGATTACCACTACGAGCAGTACTTC.

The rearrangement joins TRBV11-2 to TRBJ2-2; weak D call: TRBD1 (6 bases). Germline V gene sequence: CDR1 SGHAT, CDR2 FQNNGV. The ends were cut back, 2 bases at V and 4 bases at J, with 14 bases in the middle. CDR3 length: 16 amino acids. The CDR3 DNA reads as TGTGCCAGCAGCTTATCTAGGACAGTAACCACCGGGGAGCTGTTTTTT. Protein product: CASSLSRTVTTGELFF.

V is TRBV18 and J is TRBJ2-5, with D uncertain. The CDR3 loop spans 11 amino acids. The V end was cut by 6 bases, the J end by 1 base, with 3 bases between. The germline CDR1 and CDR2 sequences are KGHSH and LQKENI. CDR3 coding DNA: TGTGCCAGCTCCATCCAAGAGACCCAGTACTTC. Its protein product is CASSIQETQYF.

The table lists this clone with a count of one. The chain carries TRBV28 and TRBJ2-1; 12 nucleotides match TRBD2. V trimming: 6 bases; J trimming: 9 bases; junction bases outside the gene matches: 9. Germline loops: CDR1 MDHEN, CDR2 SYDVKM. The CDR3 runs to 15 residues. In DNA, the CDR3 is TGTGCCAGCAGACCACCGGGACTAGCGGGCCCTGAGCAGTTCTTC. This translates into CASRPPGLAGPEQFF.

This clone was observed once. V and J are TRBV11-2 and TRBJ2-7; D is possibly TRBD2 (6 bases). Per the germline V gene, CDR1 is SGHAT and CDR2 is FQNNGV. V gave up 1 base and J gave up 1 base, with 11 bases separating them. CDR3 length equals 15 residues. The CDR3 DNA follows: TGTGCCAGCAGCTTAGCGGCGGGACGTTCCTACGAGCAGTACTTC. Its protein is CASSLAAGRSYEQYF.

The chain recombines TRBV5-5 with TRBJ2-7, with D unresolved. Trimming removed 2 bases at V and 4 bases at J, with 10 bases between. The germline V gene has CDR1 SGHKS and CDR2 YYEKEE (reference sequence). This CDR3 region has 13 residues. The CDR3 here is CASSFQQQYEQYF. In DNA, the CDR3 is TGTGCCAGCAGCTTTCAACAACAGTACGAGCAGTACTTC.

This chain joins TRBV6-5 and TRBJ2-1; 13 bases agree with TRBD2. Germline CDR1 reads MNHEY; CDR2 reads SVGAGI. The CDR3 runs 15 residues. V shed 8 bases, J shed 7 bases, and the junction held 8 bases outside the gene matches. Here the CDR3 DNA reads TGTGCCAGCTCCCCACTAGCGGGGGGGCGGAATGAGCAGTTCTTC. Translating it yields CASSPLAGGRNEQFF.

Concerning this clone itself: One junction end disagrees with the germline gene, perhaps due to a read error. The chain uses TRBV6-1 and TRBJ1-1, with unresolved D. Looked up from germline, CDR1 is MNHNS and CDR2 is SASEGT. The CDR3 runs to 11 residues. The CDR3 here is CASRPGTEAFF. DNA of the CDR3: TGTGCTAGCAGACCGGGAACTGAAGCTTTCTTT.

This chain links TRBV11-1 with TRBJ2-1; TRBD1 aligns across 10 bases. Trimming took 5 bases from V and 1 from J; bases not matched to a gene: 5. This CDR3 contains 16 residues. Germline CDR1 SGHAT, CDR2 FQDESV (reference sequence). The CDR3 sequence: CASSARQGASYNEQFF. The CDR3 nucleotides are TGTGCCAGCAGCGCTCGACAGGGGGCTTCCTACAATGAGCAGTTCTTC.

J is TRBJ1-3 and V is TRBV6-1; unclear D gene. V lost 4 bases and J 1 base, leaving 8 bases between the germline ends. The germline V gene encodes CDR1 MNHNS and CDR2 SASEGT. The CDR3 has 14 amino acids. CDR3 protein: CASSVGGSGNTIYF. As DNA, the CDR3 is TGTGCCAGCAGTGTCGGAGGGTCTGGAAACACCATATATTTT.

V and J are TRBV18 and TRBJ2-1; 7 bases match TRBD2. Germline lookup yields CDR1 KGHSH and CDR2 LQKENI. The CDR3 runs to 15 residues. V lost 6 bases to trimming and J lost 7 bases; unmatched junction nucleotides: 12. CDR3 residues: CASSPREDRQNEQFF. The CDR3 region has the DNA TGTGCCAGCTCCCCCCGGGAGGATCGACAAAATGAGCAGTTCTTC.

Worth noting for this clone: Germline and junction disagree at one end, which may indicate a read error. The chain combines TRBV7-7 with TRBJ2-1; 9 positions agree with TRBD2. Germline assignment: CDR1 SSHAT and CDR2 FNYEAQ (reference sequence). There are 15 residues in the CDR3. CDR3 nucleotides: TGTGCTAGCAGCTTAGCAGCGGGGGGCAACAATGAGCAGTTCTTC. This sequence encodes CASSLAAGGNNEQFF.

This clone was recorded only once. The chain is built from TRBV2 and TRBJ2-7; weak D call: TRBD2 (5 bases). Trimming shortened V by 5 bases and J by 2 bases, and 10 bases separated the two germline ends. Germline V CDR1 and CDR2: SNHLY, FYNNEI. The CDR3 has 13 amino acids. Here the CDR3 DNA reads TGTGCCAGCAGTCCCGGGGTAACCTACGAGCAGTACTTC. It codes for CASSPGVTYEQYF. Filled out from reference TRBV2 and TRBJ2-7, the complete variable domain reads EPEVTQTPSHQVTQMGQEVILRCVPISNHLYFYWYRQILGQKVEFLVSFYNNEISEKSEIFDDQFSVERPDGSNFTLKIRSTKLEDSAMYFCASSPGVTYEQYFGPGTRLTVT.

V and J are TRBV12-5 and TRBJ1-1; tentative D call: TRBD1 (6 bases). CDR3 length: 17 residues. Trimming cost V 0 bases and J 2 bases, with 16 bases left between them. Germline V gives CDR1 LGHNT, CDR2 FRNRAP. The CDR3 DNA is TGTGCTAGTGGTTTGGTCCTTACAGGGACGGATAACACTGAAGCTTTCTTT. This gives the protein CASGLVLTGTDNTEAFF.

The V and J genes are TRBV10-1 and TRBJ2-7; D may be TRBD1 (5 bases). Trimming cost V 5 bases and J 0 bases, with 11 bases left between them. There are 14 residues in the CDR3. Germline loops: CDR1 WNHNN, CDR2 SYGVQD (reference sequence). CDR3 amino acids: CASSSQDSSYEQYF. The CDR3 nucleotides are TGCGCCAGCAGTTCACAGGATAGCTCCTACGAGCAGTACTTC.

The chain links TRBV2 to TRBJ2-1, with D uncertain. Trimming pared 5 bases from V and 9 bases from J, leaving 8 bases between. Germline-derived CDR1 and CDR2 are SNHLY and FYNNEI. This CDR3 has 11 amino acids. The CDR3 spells CASSSQAEQFF. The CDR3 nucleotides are TGTGCCAGCAGTTCCCAGGCTGAGCAGTTCTTC. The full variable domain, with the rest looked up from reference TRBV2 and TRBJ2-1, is EPEVTQTPSHQVTQMGQEVILRCVPISNHLYFYWYRQILGQKVEFLVSFYNNEISEKSEIFDDQFSVERPDGSNFTLKIRSTKLEDSAMYFCASSSQAEQFFGPGTRLTVL.

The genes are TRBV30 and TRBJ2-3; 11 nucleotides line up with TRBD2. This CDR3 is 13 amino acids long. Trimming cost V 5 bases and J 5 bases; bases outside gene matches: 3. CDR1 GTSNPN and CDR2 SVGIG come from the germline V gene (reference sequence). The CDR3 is CAWDGTSGDTQYF. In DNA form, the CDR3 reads TGTGCCTGGGACGGGACTAGCGGAGATACGCAGTATTTT.

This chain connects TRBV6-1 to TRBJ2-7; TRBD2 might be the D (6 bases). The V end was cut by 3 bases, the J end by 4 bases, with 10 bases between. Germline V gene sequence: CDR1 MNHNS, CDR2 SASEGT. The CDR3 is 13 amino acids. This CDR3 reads CASSEVGTYEQYF. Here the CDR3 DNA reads TGTGCCAGCAGTGAGGTCGGGACTTACGAGCAGTACTTC.

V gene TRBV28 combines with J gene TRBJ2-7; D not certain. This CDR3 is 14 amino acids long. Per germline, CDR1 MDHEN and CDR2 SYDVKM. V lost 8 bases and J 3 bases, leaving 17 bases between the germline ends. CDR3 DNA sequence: TGTGCCAGCTCCTCCCCCTACCATAACTACGAGCAGTACTTC. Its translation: CASSSPYHNYEQYF.

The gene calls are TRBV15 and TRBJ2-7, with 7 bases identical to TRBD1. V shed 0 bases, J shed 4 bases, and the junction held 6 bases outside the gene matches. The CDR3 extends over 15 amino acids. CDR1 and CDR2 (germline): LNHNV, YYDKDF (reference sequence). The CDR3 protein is CATSRDRGRGYEQYF. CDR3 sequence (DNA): TGTGCCACCAGCAGAGATCGGGGCAGGGGGTACGAGCAGTACTTC.

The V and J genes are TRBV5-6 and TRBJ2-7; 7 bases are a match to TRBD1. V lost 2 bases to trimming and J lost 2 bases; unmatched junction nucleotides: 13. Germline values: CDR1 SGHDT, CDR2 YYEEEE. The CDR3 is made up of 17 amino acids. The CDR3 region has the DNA TGTGCCAGCAGCTTTACCACGTCCCGGGACAGTGCCTACGAGCAGTACTTC. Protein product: CASSFTTSRDSAYEQYF.

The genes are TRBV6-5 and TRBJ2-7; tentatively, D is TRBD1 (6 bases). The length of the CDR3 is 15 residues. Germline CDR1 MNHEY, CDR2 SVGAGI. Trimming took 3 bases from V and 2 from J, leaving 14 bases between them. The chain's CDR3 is CASSYLGQGTYEQYF. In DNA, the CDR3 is TGTGCCAGCAGTTATCTAGGGCAGGGGACCTACGAGCAGTACTTC.